These 24 T cell receptor beta chains were sequenced from one sample in a study of T cell responses to AZD1222 COVID-19 vaccine. Libraries were prepared by immunoSEQ multiplex PCR; TCRdb keeps only in-frame clonotypes and omits some of them. This table holds more than 130,000 clones, 90% found once. The starting material was peripheral blood, obtained on day 0 of AZD1222 vaccination. These receptors originate from an adult in good health.

The chain combines TRBV29-1 with TRBJ1-1; no clear D. This CDR3 has 13 amino acids. V was pared by 4 bases and J by 3 bases, with 12 bases between. Per the germline V gene, CDR1 is SQVTM and CDR2 is ANQGSEA. The CDR3 DNA reads as TGCAGCGTTGGGTATGGGGATGACACTGAAGCTTTCTTT. Its protein is CSVGYGDDTEAFF.

This clone was seen once. The genes are TRBV19 and TRBJ2-2; D could derive from TRBD1 or TRBD2 (6 bases each). The V gene's germline CDR1 is LNHDA and CDR2 SQIVND (reference sequence). This CDR3 region has 14 residues. Trimming removed 7 bases from V and 3 bases from J, with 12 bases in between. The CDR3 region has the DNA TGTGCCAGTAAGGGGGGTGTGGACACCGGGGAGCTGTTTTTT. This translates into CASKGGVDTGELFF.

The J gene is TRBJ1-5, the V gene TRBV12-5; TRBD1 might be the D (5 bases). The CDR3 loop spans 14 amino acids. V lost 3 bases and J 7 bases, leaving 13 bases between the germline ends. From germline, CDR1 is LGHNT and CDR2 FRNRAP. The CDR3 DNA sequence: TGTGCTAGTGGTTTAGGGACTCTAGGCCAGCCCCAGCATTTT. Its translation is CASGLGTLGQPQHF.

This clone came up once. The chain employs TRBV21-1 and TRBJ2-5; TRBD2 is the table's D call, not checked against the DNA. TRBV21-1 is an annotated pseudogene. The CDR3 is made up of 23 amino acids. The CDR3, as DNA: TGTGCCAGCAGCACAAAGTTTGTGACTGGACTTGCGGAGGATAGGAGGTTCCAAGAGACCCAGTACTTC. It codes for CASSTKFVTGLAEDRRFQETQYF.

The gene calls are TRBV19 and TRBJ1-1, with 7 bases aligning to TRBD1. The CDR3 is 18 residues long. The ends lost 3 bases at V and 4 bases at J; junction bases unmatched: 17. Germline V gene sequence: CDR1 LNHDA, CDR2 SQIVND (reference sequence). The CDR3 nucleotides read TGTGCCAGTAGTATCTCTACAGGGGTGTTTGTTGAGGGCACTGAAGCTTTCTTT. Its protein is CASSISTGVFVEGTEAFF.

The chain recombines TRBV3-1 (or the pseudogene TRBV3-2) with TRBJ1-3, with no clear D. Germline V gene data show CDR1 as LGHDT and CDR2 as YNNKEL (reference sequence). Trimming pared 4 bases from V and 4 bases from J, leaving 8 bases between. The CDR3 totals 13 residues. CDR3: CASSLLRGNTIYF. In DNA, the CDR3 is TGTGCCAGCAGCCTCCTCCGGGGAAACACCATATATTTT.

The rearrangement uses TRBV19 and TRBJ1-1; D call uncertain. The CDR3 is 13 residues long. V lost 1 base and J lost 4, with 7 bases in between. Germline CDR1 reads LNHDA; CDR2 reads SQIVND (reference sequence). CDR3 loop: CASSIVGTTEAFF. CDR3 nucleotide sequence: TGTGCCAGTAGTATAGTCGGCACCACTGAAGCTTTCTTT. Supplemented by reference TRBV19 and TRBJ1-1, the full variable domain reads DGGITQSPKYLFRKEGQNVTLSCEQNLNHDAMYWYRQDPGQGLRLIYYSQIVNDFQKGDIAEGYSVSREKKESFPLTVTSAQKNPTAFYLCASSIVGTTEAFFGQGTRLTVV.

This clone was seen a single time. V and J are TRBV6-5 and TRBJ2-1; D could derive from TRBD1 or TRBD2 (7 bases each). The CDR3 covers 14 residues. Germline CDR1 and CDR2: MNHEY and SVGAGI. V lost 6 bases, J lost 10 bases, and 19 bases lay in between. The CDR3 DNA sequence: TGTGCCAGCAGATCCAGCAGGGGGAGGGGGGAGCAGTTCTTC. Its protein is CASRSSRGRGEQFF.

The V gene is TRBV28, the J gene TRBJ2-7; 9 bases fit TRBD2. CDR1 is MDHEN, CDR2 SYDVKM, per germline. V was clipped by 3 bases and J by 4 bases; unmatched bases: 7. The CDR3 has 15 residues. The DNA for the CDR3 is TGTGCCAGCAGTTTGGGTATCACTAGCGGGTACGAGCAGTACTTC. It is translated as CASSLGITSGYEQYF.

In its sample, this clone was seen once. The genes are TRBV3-1 (or the pseudogene TRBV3-2) and TRBJ2-7; D unresolved. The CDR3 totals 16 residues. Trimming shortened V by 3 bases and J by 3 bases, and 18 bases separated the two germline ends. Germline V lookup: CDR1 LGHDT, CDR2 YNNKEL (reference sequence). CDR3 amino acids: CASSHPTRRSCYEQYF. In DNA form, the CDR3 reads TGTGCCAGCAGCCACCCCACCCGGCGCTCCTGCTACGAGCAGTACTTC.

The V gene is TRBV18, the J gene TRBJ2-7; 7 bases line up with TRBD1. V shed 3 bases, J shed 5 bases, and the junction held 7 bases outside the gene matches. The germline V gene has CDR1 KGHSH and CDR2 LQKENI. The CDR3 length is 14 residues. In DNA form, the CDR3 reads TGTGCCAGCTCACCCAGAGGACAGGTCCACGAGCAGTACTTC. It specifies CASSPRGQVHEQYF.

The chain couples TRBV30 to TRBJ1-4; perhaps TRBD1 as D (5 bases). The CDR3 sequence is 16 residues long. Trimming took off 4 bases at V and 7 bases at J, with 22 bases between the two ends. Germline loops: CDR1 GTSNPN, CDR2 SVGIG (reference sequence). DNA for the CDR3: TGTGCCTGGACTAGTGGGACTCTTGCCCCCGTTGAAAAACTGTTTTTT. Its protein product is CAWTSGTLAPVEKLFF. Full variable domain (missing parts from reference TRBV30 and TRBJ1-4): SQTIHQWPATLVQPVGSPLSLECTVEGTSNPNLYWYRQAAGRGLQLLFYSVGIGQISSEVPQNLSASRPQDRQFILSSKKLLLSDSGFYLCAWTSGTLAPVEKLFFGSGTQLSVL.

J is TRBJ1-5 and V is TRBV19; 7 bases match TRBD1. In germline, CDR1 is LNHDA, CDR2 SQIVND (reference sequence). This CDR3 region has 15 residues. The V and J ends lost 3 bases and 4 bases, in that order; junction bases with no gene match: 6. CDR3 DNA: TGTGCCAGTAGTATGGTACCAGGGGGTAATCAGCCCCAGCATTTT. It is translated as CASSMVPGGNQPQHF.

The chain is built from TRBV11-3 and TRBJ1-1; D unclear. The CDR3 runs to 13 residues. V dropped 5 bases and J dropped 3 bases, with 10 bases sitting between them. Germline V CDR1 and CDR2: SGHNT, YENEEA. The CDR3 region has the DNA TGTGCCAGCAGCCCCGGGCCCGACACTGAAGCTTTCTTT. The encoded protein is CASSPGPDTEAFF.

This clone was found once. The chain is built from TRBV11-3 and TRBJ2-3, with D unresolved. V was clipped by 1 base and J by 4 bases, with 0 bases between them. Per germline, CDR1 SGHNT and CDR2 YENEEA. The CDR3 has 11 amino acids. CDR3 DNA: TGTGCCAGCAGCTTAGCAGATACGCAGTATTTT. This encodes CASSLADTQYF.

This CDR3 reads CSVGGGENQPQHF. The CDR3 coding sequence is TGCAGCGTTGGTGGGGGGGAAAATCAGCCCCAGCATTTT. This chain connects TRBV29-1 to TRBJ1-5; D might be TRBD1 (5 bases). V lost 4 bases to trimming and J lost 4 bases, with 11 bases between them. This CDR3 has 13 amino acids. Germline-derived CDR1 and CDR2 are SQVTM and ANQGSEA.

The chain carries TRBV12-3 or TRBV12-4 and TRBJ2-2, with a weak D call TRBD1 (6 bases). V lost 6 bases to trimming and J lost 6 bases, with 11 bases between them. The CDR3 sequence is 13 residues long. CDR3 sequence (DNA): TGTGCCAGCAGCACCAGGGGCTCCGGGGAGCTGTTTTTT. Translated: CASSTRGSGELFF.

The gene calls are TRBV6-5 and TRBJ1-2, with 9 bases that match TRBD1. The CDR3 totals 16 residues. Unmatched junction bases numbered 10, after V lost 2 bases and J lost 6 bases. CDR1 and CDR2 from the germline V gene are MNHEY and SVGAGI. The chain's CDR3 is CASSYLTGGRNDGYTF. The DNA for the CDR3 is TGTGCCAGCAGTTACCTCACAGGGGGCAGAAACGATGGCTACACCTTC.

The chain recombines TRBV6-5 with TRBJ1-2; tentatively, D is TRBD1 (5 bases). Looked up from germline, CDR1 is MNHEY and CDR2 is SVGAGI. CDR3 size: 13 residues. Trimming took off 4 bases at V and 9 bases at J, with 15 bases between the two ends. The CDR3 nucleotides read TGTGCCAGCAGTTCAACAGGAGCTATGAGCTACACCTTC. This sequence encodes CASSSTGAMSYTF.

The chain is built from TRBV6-5 and TRBJ2-3; 7 bases align to TRBD1. The germline V gene has CDR1 MNHEY and CDR2 SVGAGI. This CDR3 is built from 14 residues. V lost 5 bases and J lost 2; bases outside the gene matches: 4. CDR3 nucleotides: TGTGCCAGCAGTAAGGGGACAGTCACAGATACGCAGTATTTT. Its protein product is CASSKGTVTDTQYF.

V gene TRBV10-3 combines with J gene TRBJ1-3; no clear D gene. The germline gives CDR1 ENHRY, CDR2 SYGVKD. Trimming pared 7 bases from V and 0 bases from J, leaving 10 bases between. The CDR3 covers 14 residues. The CDR3 nucleotides read TGTGCCATCAACGGACCCTCCTCTGGAAACACCATATATTTT. This translates into CAINGPSSGNTIYF.

This sequence joins TRBV15 and TRBJ2-3; no definite D call. The V gene lost 3 bases and the J gene lost 2 bases, with 9 bases spanning the gap. Per the germline V gene, CDR1 is LNHNV and CDR2 is YYDKDF (reference sequence). The CDR3 is 14 residues long. The CDR3 DNA reads as TGTGCCACCAGCAGGACTGCGGTCACAGATACGCAGTATTTT. Protein: CATSRTAVTDTQYF.

This clone showed up just a few times. The chain joins TRBV29-1 to TRBJ1-5, with TRBD1 matching over 8 bases. V dropped 6 bases and J dropped 11; count of bases not matched to a gene: 6. CDR1 SQVTM and CDR2 ANQGSEA come from the germline V gene. This CDR3 has 11 amino acids. CDR3 in DNA: TGCAGCGTCGCTGACAGGGGAGCCCAGCATTTT. Translated: CSVADRGAQHF.

The chain is built from TRBV11-2 and TRBJ2-7; 10 nucleotides line up with TRBD1. This CDR3 is built from 15 residues. The germline V gene encodes CDR1 SGHAT and CDR2 FQNNGV. V shed 2 bases and J 6 bases; nucleotides not matched to a gene: 7. CDR3 in amino acids: CASSLWGTGVSEQYF. CDR3 nucleotide sequence: TGTGCCAGCAGCTTATGGGGGACAGGGGTTTCCGAGCAGTACTTC. The variable domain in full, completed from reference TRBV11-2 and TRBJ2-7, reads EAGVAQSPRYKIIEKRQSVAFWCNPISGHATLYWYQQILGQGPKLLIQFQNNGVVDDSQLPKDRFSAERLKGVDSTLKIQPAKLEDSAVYLCASSLWGTGVSEQYFGPGTRLTVT.